This record covers a single T cell receptor (beta chain). Its antigen is as yet unknown. CDR1 is SGHDT and CDR2 is YYEEEE in the germline V gene. This CDR3 has 12 residues. V was pared by 4 bases and J by 15 bases, with 17 bases between. Second-dose recipients at about 4 or about 12 weeks were treated as one pooled group. The sample originates from a study of T cell responses to AZD1222 COVID-19 vaccine. Whole-study results and caveats: Seropositivity was recorded at baseline in only five to seven AZD1222 recipients. No repertoire was sampled before or during the peak T cell response, only after it.

The data were produced by immunoSEQ multiplex PCR, yet TCRdb's version contains in-frame clones alone and is incomplete. The table has tens of thousands of clones, roughly 89% seen once. The chain joins TRBV5-6 to TRBJ2-1; D may be TRBD1 (5 bases). The receptor comes from an adult who received the AZD1222 COVID-19 vaccine. Sequenced material: peripheral blood, taken 28 days after the second AZD1222 dose. The CDR3 sequence: CASSPSGFVPFF. The CDR3 DNA reads as TGTGCCAGCAGCCCTTCAGGGTTTGTCCCGTTCTTC.